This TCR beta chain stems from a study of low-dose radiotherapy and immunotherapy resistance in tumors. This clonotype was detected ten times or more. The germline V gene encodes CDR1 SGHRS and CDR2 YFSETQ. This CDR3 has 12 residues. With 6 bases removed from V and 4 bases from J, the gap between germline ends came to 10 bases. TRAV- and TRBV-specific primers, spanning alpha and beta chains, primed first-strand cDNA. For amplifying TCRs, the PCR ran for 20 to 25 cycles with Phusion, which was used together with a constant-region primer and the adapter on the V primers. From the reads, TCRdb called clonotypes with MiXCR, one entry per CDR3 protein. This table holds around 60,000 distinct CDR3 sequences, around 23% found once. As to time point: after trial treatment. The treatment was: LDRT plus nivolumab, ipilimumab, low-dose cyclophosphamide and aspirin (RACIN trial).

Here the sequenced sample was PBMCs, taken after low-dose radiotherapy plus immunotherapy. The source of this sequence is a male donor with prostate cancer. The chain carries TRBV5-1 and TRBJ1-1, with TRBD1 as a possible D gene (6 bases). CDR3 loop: CASKGGGTEAFF. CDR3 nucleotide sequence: TGCGCCAGCAAGGGGGGGGGCACTGAAGCTTTCTTT.